This T cell receptor (beta chain) came from a study of CD8 T cells in Susac syndrome. Sequencing of TCR beta was performed on blood CD8+ and CD4+ T cells. Negative isolation yielded the CD8+ and CD4+ T cells, while FACS enriched the TEMRA cells. Reverse transcription of about 0.45 to 1 ug RNA used random hexamers. The method of amplification for TCR beta CDR3 was immunoSEQ multiplex PCR, covering 54 Vbeta and 13 Jbeta. TCRdb reanalysed the immunoSEQ multiplex PCR reads using MiXCR and keeps one entry per CDR3 protein. Here the sample spans around 45,000 distinct CDR3 sequences, about 92% being singletons. The sequence came from a human donor in good health. Specimen: CD8+ T cells from PBMCs.

The CDR3 here is CASSFGSPYQPQHF. The CDR3 DNA is TGTGCCAGCAGCTTCGGGAGTCCTTATCAGCCCCAGCATTTT. The genes are TRBV7-9 and TRBJ1-5, with D unclear. The CDR3 runs 14 residues. V was shortened by 3 bases and J by 5 bases, with 11 bases between the two germline ends. CDR1 is SEHNR, CDR2 FQNEAQ, per germline (reference sequence).